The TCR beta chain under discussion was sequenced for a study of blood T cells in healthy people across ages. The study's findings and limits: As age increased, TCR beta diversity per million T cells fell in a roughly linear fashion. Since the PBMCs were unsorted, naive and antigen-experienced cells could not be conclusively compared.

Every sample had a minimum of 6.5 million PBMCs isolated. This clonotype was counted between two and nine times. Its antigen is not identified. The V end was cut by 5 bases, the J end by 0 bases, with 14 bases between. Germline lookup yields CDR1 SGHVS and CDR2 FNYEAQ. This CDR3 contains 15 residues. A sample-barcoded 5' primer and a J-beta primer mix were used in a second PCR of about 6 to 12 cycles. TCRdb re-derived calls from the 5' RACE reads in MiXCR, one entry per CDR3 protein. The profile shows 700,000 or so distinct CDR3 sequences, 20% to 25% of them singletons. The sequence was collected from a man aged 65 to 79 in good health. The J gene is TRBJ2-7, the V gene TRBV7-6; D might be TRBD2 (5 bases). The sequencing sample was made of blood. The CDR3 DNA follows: TGTGCCAGCAGCCTTGTAGACGACTACTCCTACGAGCAGTACTTC. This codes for CASSLVDDYSYEQYF.